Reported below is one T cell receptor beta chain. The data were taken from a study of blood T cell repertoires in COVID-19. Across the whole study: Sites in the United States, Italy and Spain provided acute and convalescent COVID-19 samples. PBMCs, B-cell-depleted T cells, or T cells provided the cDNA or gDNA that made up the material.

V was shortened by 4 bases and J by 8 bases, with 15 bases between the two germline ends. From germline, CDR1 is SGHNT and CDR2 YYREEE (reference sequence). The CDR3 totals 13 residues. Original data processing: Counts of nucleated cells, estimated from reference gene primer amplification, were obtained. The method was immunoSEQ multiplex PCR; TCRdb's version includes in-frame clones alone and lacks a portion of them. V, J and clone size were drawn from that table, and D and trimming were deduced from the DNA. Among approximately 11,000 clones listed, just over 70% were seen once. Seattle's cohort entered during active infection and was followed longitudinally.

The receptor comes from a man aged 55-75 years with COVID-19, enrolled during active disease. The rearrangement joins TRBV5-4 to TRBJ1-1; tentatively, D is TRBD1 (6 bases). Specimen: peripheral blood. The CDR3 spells CASSQPGQLEAFF. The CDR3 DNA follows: TGTGCCAGCAGCCAACCCGGACAGCTAGAAGCTTTCTTT. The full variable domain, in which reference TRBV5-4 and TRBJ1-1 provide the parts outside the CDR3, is ETGVTQSPTHLIKTRGQQVTLRCSSQSGHNTVSWYQQALGQGPQFIFQYYREEENGRGNFPPRFSGLQFPNYSSELNVNALELDDSALYLCASSQPGQLEAFFGQGTRLTVV.